These 29 T cell receptor beta chains came from one sample sequenced in a study of STAT5B mutations in CD4+ large granular lymphocyte leukemia. TCRdb's table, derived via immunoSEQ multiplex PCR, lists solely in-frame clones and lacks some. The sample holds 30,000 to 40,000 clones, approximately 85% seen once. Sequences were obtained from CD4+ T cells from blood buffy coats. The origin of the receptors is a human donor in good health.

J is TRBJ1-3 and V is TRBV4-1; 9 bases map to TRBD1. CDR1 and CDR2 from the germline V gene are MGHRA and YSYEKL. CDR3 length: 16 residues. V lost 4 bases to trimming and J lost 4 bases; unmatched junction nucleotides: 8. Here the CDR3 DNA reads TGCGCCAGCAGCCGACCCGGACAGGGGATGGGAAACACCATATATTTT. As protein: CASSRPGQGMGNTIYF.

This chain uses TRBV18 with TRBJ2-1; no reliable D call. V gave up 6 bases and J gave up 2 bases, with 14 bases separating them. The CDR3 is 15 amino acids. Germline V gene lookup returns CDR1 KGHSH and CDR2 LQKENI. The CDR3 sequence: CASSPLFGAYNEQFF. CDR3 nucleotide sequence: TGTGCCAGCTCCCCGCTTTTCGGTGCCTACAATGAGCAGTTCTTC.

The chain links TRBV19 to TRBJ2-2, with unresolved D. Germline CDR1 LNHDA, CDR2 SQIVND (reference sequence). This CDR3 region has 18 residues. Trimming shortened V by 0 bases and J by 0 bases, and 14 bases separated the two germline ends. The CDR3 protein is CASSIDSGSGTNTGELFF. As DNA, the CDR3 is TGTGCCAGTAGTATAGATAGTGGATCAGGTACGAACACCGGGGAGCTGTTTTTT.

This sequence joins TRBV28 and TRBJ1-3; the D gene is possibly TRBD1 (5 bases). CDR3 length equals 17 residues. Germline CDR1 is MDHEN and CDR2 is SYDVKM. Trimming left V 3 bases short and J 0 bases short, with 15 bases between. CDR3 DNA: TGTGCCAGCAGTTTTCCGGGACTGTCCAACTCTGGAAACACCATATATTTT. Translation gives CASSFPGLSNSGNTIYF.

The gene calls are TRBV27 and TRBJ2-5; TRBD2 aligns across 12 bases. V gave up 6 bases and J gave up 5 bases; unmatched junction bases: 7. CDR3 size: 15 residues. Germline CDR1 MNHEY, CDR2 SMNVEV (reference sequence). The CDR3 is CASRALAGGPETQYF. Here the CDR3 DNA reads TGTGCCAGCAGGGCGCTAGCGGGAGGGCCGGAGACCCAGTACTTC.

The V and J genes are TRBV28 and TRBJ1-1, with D uncertain. The CDR3 runs 12 residues. Trimming took off 10 bases at V and 0 bases at J, with 9 bases between the two ends. Germline assignment: CDR1 MDHEN and CDR2 SYDVKM. The DNA of the CDR3 is TGTGCCACCCACCTCTTGAACACTGAAGCTTTCTTT. Protein product: CATHLLNTEAFF.

This sequence joins TRBV5-1 and TRBJ2-5; no reliable D call. The V end was cut by 0 bases, the J end by 0 bases, with 6 bases between. The CDR3 is made up of 14 amino acids. Germline V CDR1 and CDR2: SGHRS, YFSETQ. The CDR3 DNA reads TGCGCCAGCAGCTTGGTCCGGGACCAAGAGACCCAGTACTTC. Its translation: CASSLVRDQETQYF.

This clone has only one observation. In the same sample, other DNA sequences code for this CDR3. This rearrangement joins TRBV6-6 to TRBJ2-7; D ambiguous. The V end was cut by 4 bases, the J end by 0 bases, with 13 bases between. Germline loops: CDR1 MNHNY, CDR2 SVGAGI (reference sequence). The CDR3 has 15 residues. The CDR3 DNA follows: TGTGCCAGCAGTTCGCCAACTTTAAGCTCCTACGAGCAGTACTTC. It is translated as CASSSPTLSSYEQYF.

With regard to this clone: Other DNA sequences of this sample code for an identical CDR3. The gene calls are TRBV7-6 and TRBJ1-1; D is unresolved. From germline, CDR1 is SGHVS and CDR2 FNYEAQ. Trimming removed 5 bases from V and 0 bases from J, with 7 bases in between. The CDR3 is 13 residues long. This CDR3 is CASSADLNTEAFF. The CDR3 DNA is TGTGCCAGCAGCGCGGATTTGAACACTGAAGCTTTCTTT.

The chain has TRBV10-3 and TRBJ1-2; TRBD1 matches at 8 bases. Germline CDR1 reads ENHRY; CDR2 reads SYGVKD. V lost 2 bases to trimming and J lost 9 bases; unmatched junction nucleotides: 14. This CDR3 region has 16 residues. CDR3 protein: CAISEGWGQAVGSYTF. CDR3 DNA: TGTGCCATCAGTGAGGGTTGGGGACAGGCTGTGGGGAGCTACACCTTC.

The chain uses TRBV6-1 and TRBJ1-2, with TRBD1 matching over 9 bases. The CDR3 sequence is 15 residues long. Germline values: CDR1 MNHNS, CDR2 SASEGT. J lost 3 bases, V lost 5 bases, and 7 bases had no gene match. Here the CDR3 reads CASSFWTGVDYGYTF. The CDR3 DNA reads TGTGCCAGCAGTTTCTGGACAGGGGTCGACTATGGCTACACCTTC.

The CDR3 sequence is CASSTPGGGGYTF. In DNA form, the CDR3 reads TGTGCCAGCAGTACCCCCGGGGGGGGCGGCTACACCTTC. The rearrangement uses TRBV28 and TRBJ1-2, with D possibly TRBD1 on 6 matching bases. The CDR3 runs 13 residues. Per germline, CDR1 MDHEN and CDR2 SYDVKM. The V and J ends lost 5 bases and 8 bases respectively, with 15 bases between them.

The chain recombines TRBV6-5 with TRBJ2-3; tentative D call: TRBD2 (5 bases). Germline loops: CDR1 MNHEY, CDR2 SVGAGI. V was trimmed by 2 bases and J by 4 bases, leaving 13 bases between them. The CDR3 spans 15 residues. CDR3 loop: CASSYTSRGSDTQYF. CDR3 nucleotide sequence: TGTGCCAGCAGTTACACCTCCCGGGGATCAGATACGCAGTATTTT.

The genes are TRBV5-5 and TRBJ2-3; D might be TRBD1 (5 bases). Germline V gene sequence: CDR1 SGHKS, CDR2 YYEKEE (reference sequence). The CDR3 loop spans 15 amino acids. Trimming cost V 0 bases and J 4 bases, with 12 bases left between them. For the CDR3, the DNA is TGTGCCAGCAGCTTGGGGCAGGGAAGTGCAGATACGCAGTATTTT. Protein: CASSLGQGSADTQYF.

The V and J genes are TRBV5-4 and TRBJ2-3, with 9 bases that match TRBD1. CDR3 length: 16 residues. J lost 2 bases, V lost 4 bases, and 8 bases had no gene match. Germline CDR1 is SGHNT and CDR2 is YYREEE (reference sequence). CDR3 sequence reads: CASSSRQGVITDTQYF. CDR3 DNA sequence: TGTGCCAGCAGCAGCAGACAGGGGGTGATCACAGATACGCAGTATTTT.

This chain joins TRBV9 and TRBJ2-7; TRBD1 matches at 9 bases. Germline V gene data show CDR1 as SGDLS and CDR2 as YYNGEE. The CDR3 contains 15 residues. The trim removed 0 bases at V and 2 bases at J, leaving 3 bases unmatched. The CDR3 nucleotides are TGTGCCAGCAGCGTAGGCGGACAGGGGACCTACGAGCAGTACTTC. Protein: CASSVGGQGTYEQYF.

The chain joins TRBV7-8 to TRBJ2-1; possible D gene TRBD2, 5 bases. This CDR3 comprises 15 residues. The ends were cut back, 5 bases at V and 9 bases at J, with 20 bases in the middle. Germline CDR1 is SGHVS and CDR2 is FQNEAQ. The DNA of the CDR3 is TGTGCCAGCAGCGGGGTCCGGGCGGGCGGAGGTGAGCAGTTCTTC. As protein: CASSGVRAGGGEQFF.

This chain joins TRBV9 and TRBJ1-1, with unresolved D. This CDR3 has 15 amino acids. Germline CDR1 is SGDLS and CDR2 is YYNGEE. Trimming stripped 4 bases from V and 9 bases from J, with 22 bases between. The CDR3 sequence: CASSLQAGRELKAFF. The CDR3 DNA follows: TGTGCCAGCAGCCTTCAGGCGGGGAGGGAGCTAAAAGCTTTCTTT.

The rearrangement joins TRBV5-1 to TRBJ2-3, with TRBD2 matching 10 bases. V lost 2 bases, J lost 0 bases, and 9 bases stayed unmatched. CDR3 length equals 18 residues. Germline V gene sequence: CDR1 SGHRS, CDR2 YFSETQ. CDR3 DNA: TGCGCCAGCAGCTTAGGGGATAGGACTAGCGGAAGCACAGATACGCAGTATTTT. It translates to CASSLGDRTSGSTDTQYF.

The CDR3 DNA sequence: TGTGCCAGCAGTCCCGGGACAGGGGGCGCCTACGAGCAGTACTTC. Its translation is CASSPGTGGAYEQYF. The chain recombines TRBV27 with TRBJ2-7; 12 bases map to TRBD1. Germline assignment: CDR1 MNHEY and CDR2 SMNVEV (reference sequence). This CDR3 spans 15 amino acids. The ends lost 5 bases at V and 2 bases at J; junction bases unmatched: 4.

The genes are TRBV10-3 and TRBJ2-1, with 11 bases identical to TRBD2. The CDR3 totals 14 residues. Germline V gives CDR1 ENHRY, CDR2 SYGVKD. Trimming took 10 bases from V and 7 from J; bases not matched to a gene: 9. In nucleotides, the CDR3 is TGTGCCACTCATACTAGCGGGGGTGAGAATGAGCAGTTCTTC. This encodes CATHTSGGENEQFF.

This chain joins TRBV2 and TRBJ2-1, with TRBD2 matching over 10 bases. Germline-derived CDR1 and CDR2 are SNHLY and FYNNEI. V lost 2 bases and J lost 9; bases outside the gene matches: 10. There are 16 residues in the CDR3. The CDR3 bases are TGTGCCAGCAGTGAAATAGCTAGCGGGAGCAGTGTTGAGCAGTTCTTC. This sequence encodes CASSEIASGSSVEQFF. Filled out from reference TRBV2 and TRBJ2-1, the complete variable domain reads EPEVTQTPSHQVTQMGQEVILRCVPISNHLYFYWYRQILGQKVEFLVSFYNNEISEKSEIFDDQFSVERPDGSNFTLKIRSTKLEDSAMYFCASSEIASGSSVEQFFGPGTRLTVL.

The gene calls are TRBV11-3 and TRBJ2-7; TRBD2 might be the D (5 bases). Germline V CDR1 and CDR2: SGHNT, YENEEA. V gave up 8 bases and J gave up 1 base, with 12 bases separating them. This CDR3 has 13 amino acids. The CDR3 DNA follows: TGTGCCAGCTCCCTTAGCGAATCCTACGAGCAGTACTTC. This translates into CASSLSESYEQYF.

V is TRBV7-2 and J is TRBJ2-7; D perhaps matches TRBD1 (6 bases). The germline V and J ends were trimmed by 1 base and 10 bases, with 17 bases remaining between them. Germline assignment: CDR1 SGHTA and CDR2 FQGNSA. The length of the CDR3 is 14 residues. The CDR3 coding sequence is TGTGCCAGCAGCTTAGGTCTAGGGGACACCAACCAGTACTTC. Its translation is CASSLGLGDTNQYF.

The chain couples TRBV25-1 to TRBJ1-3, with D tentatively TRBD1 (6 bases). Germline lookup yields CDR1 MGHDK and CDR2 SYGVNS. V dropped 4 bases and J dropped 4 bases, with 14 bases sitting between them. The CDR3 runs 15 residues. CDR3 residues: CASSGHPGQGNTIYF. The CDR3 coding sequence is TGTGCCAGCAGTGGACACCCGGGACAAGGAAACACCATATATTTT.

The chain carries TRBV18 and TRBJ1-5; D is unclear. Germline loops: CDR1 KGHSH, CDR2 LQKENI. V lost 5 bases to trimming and J lost 0 bases, with 11 bases between them. This CDR3 contains 15 residues. The CDR3, as DNA: TGTGCCAGCTCAACTAGACGCAATAGCAATCAGCCCCAGCATTTT. The encoded protein is CASSTRRNSNQPQHF.

The rearrangement uses TRBV6-1 and TRBJ1-1; D unresolved. With 3 bases removed from V and 4 bases from J, the gap between germline ends came to 15 bases. Germline loops: CDR1 MNHNS, CDR2 SASEGT. This CDR3 region has 15 residues. The CDR3 DNA follows: TGTGCCAGCAGTGATCCCTACGGCCGCCCCACTGAAGCTTTCTTT. This gives the protein CASSDPYGRPTEAFF.

The rearrangement links TRBV7-9 to TRBJ1-5; D remains ambiguous. The germline V and J ends were trimmed by 4 bases and 7 bases, with 14 bases remaining between them. CDR3 length equals 14 residues. CDR1 is SEHNR and CDR2 is FQNEAQ in the germline V gene (reference sequence). The chain's CDR3 is CASSSLIQDQPQHF. The CDR3 DNA reads as TGTGCCAGCAGCTCGCTAATCCAAGACCAGCCCCAGCATTTT.

The chain combines TRBV27 with TRBJ1-3; D not certain. CDR1 and CDR2 from the germline V gene are MNHEY and SMNVEV (reference sequence). V was trimmed by 4 bases and J by 7 bases, leaving 11 bases between them. The CDR3 contains 13 residues. CDR3 protein: CASSSIGGNTIYF. The CDR3 DNA reads TGTGCCAGCAGTTCGATAGGAGGGAACACCATATATTTT.